This TCR beta chain originates from a study of monozygotic twins with inflammatory bowel disease. Overall study results and limits: Treatment differences in immunosuppression may have added variability to the repertoires of patients. Neither one strong signal nor one clonotype associated with IBD was supported. Other individuals had fewer clonotypes in common with IBD patients than with healthy twins, especially with disease activity.

CDR1 LNHDA and CDR2 SQIVND come from the germline V gene (reference sequence). The CDR3 totals 14 residues. Concerning this clonotype: Its antigen is unknown.

TCRdb re-called the 5' RACE reads, yielding one record per CDR3 amino acid sequence without DNA. Reported are a few hundred thousand distinct CDR3 sequences; the ten largest clones contain roughly 1.7%. This clonotype was sampled from a human donor with ulcerative colitis or Crohn's disease, or a healthy co-twin of an affected twin (not recorded which). This sequence joins TRBV19 and TRBJ1-1; without DNA, the TCRdb call of TRBD1 cannot be checked. Sequenced: blood. The CDR3 reads CASSADRGINEAFF.